These 8 T cell receptor beta chains were sequenced from one sample in a study of T cells after yellow fever vaccination. TCRdb re-called the 5' RACE reads with MiXCR, one entry per CDR3 protein. Of 150,000 to 200,000 distinct CDR3 sequences listed, about 6.2% are singletons. The sequences come from CD4+ T cells sorted from PBMCs, collected on the day of the first yellow fever vaccination. The receptors were gathered from a man aged 18 to 30 who received the YFV17D yellow fever vaccine.

At least ten counts were recorded for this clonotype. V usage is TRBV29-1 and J usage is TRBJ2-3; the D is unclear. V was pared by 3 bases and J by 3 bases, with 10 bases between. The CDR3 loop spans 13 amino acids. The germline V gene has CDR1 SQVTM and CDR2 ANQGSEA. The CDR3, as DNA: TGCAGCGTTGACAGGACCCTGACAGATACGCAGTATTTT. Translated, it gives CSVDRTLTDTQYF.

This clonotype was seen only a few times. The chain has TRBV5-6 and TRBJ2-7; 7 nucleotides line up with TRBD1. The germline gives CDR1 SGHDT, CDR2 YYEEEE. The ends lost 4 bases at V and 0 bases at J; junction bases unmatched: 7. This CDR3 has 15 amino acids. The CDR3 loop reads CASSLPRTGSYEQYF. In nucleotides, the CDR3 is TGTGCCAGCAGCCTCCCCCGGACAGGCTCCTACGAGCAGTACTTC. Based on the CDR3 plus reference TRBV5-6 and TRBJ2-7, the full variable domain is DAGVTQSPTHLIKTRGQQVTLRCSPKSGHDTVSWYQQALGQGPQFIFQYYEEEERQRGNFPDRFSGHQFPNYSSELNVNALLLGDSALYLCASSLPRTGSYEQYFGPGTRLTVT.

There are many counts of this clonotype. The chain links TRBV5-1 to TRBJ2-5, with 14 bases aligning to TRBD2. The CDR3 spans 15 residues. Germline lookup yields CDR1 SGHRS and CDR2 YFSETQ. After removal of 3 bases from V and 4 bases from J, the junction contained 2 bases not matched to a gene. The CDR3 coding sequence is TGCGCCAGCAGCTCGGGACTAGCGGGGGTAGAGACCCAGTACTTC. Protein sequence: CASSSGLAGVETQYF.

The gene calls are TRBV3-1 and TRBJ2-1; 9 bases agree with TRBD2. Germline trimming cut 3 bases from V and 4 bases from J; bases unmatched to any gene: 7. From germline, CDR1 is LGHDT and CDR2 YNNKEL (reference sequence). This CDR3 has 16 amino acids. The CDR3 reads CASSQYAGGAYNEQFF. DNA of the CDR3: TGTGCCAGCAGCCAGTACGCGGGGGGGGCATACAATGAGCAGTTCTTC.

The chain carries TRBV30 and TRBJ2-5; 8 bases line up with TRBD2. CDR1 is GTSNPN, CDR2 SVGIG, per germline (reference sequence). The CDR3 is made up of 12 amino acids. V shed 8 bases, J shed 7 bases, and the junction held 9 bases outside the gene matches. The CDR3 loop reads CAAHGAGGTQYF. In nucleotides, the CDR3 is TGTGCCGCTCACGGGGCGGGGGGGACCCAGTACTTC.

In this sample, this clonotype turned up a few times. This chain connects TRBV11-3 to TRBJ2-7; weak D call: TRBD1 (6 bases). The CDR3 totals 14 residues. Germline values: CDR1 SGHNT, CDR2 YENEEA. Trimming cost V 4 bases and J 0 bases, with 10 bases left between them. The DNA of the CDR3 is TGTGCCAGCAGCTGCAGGGGCCGCTCCTACGAGCAGTACGTC. It yields the protein CASSCRGRSYEQYV.

This chain uses TRBV7-3 with TRBJ1-1, with no clear D. The germline V and J ends were trimmed by 2 bases and 4 bases, with 11 bases remaining between them. The CDR3 extends over 14 amino acids. CDR1 is SGHTA and CDR2 is FQGTGA in the germline V gene. For the CDR3, the DNA is TGTGCCAGCAGCTTAGACGGCCAGAGCACTGAAGCTTTCTTT. Protein sequence: CASSLDGQSTEAFF.

This clonotype showed up just a few times. This chain joins TRBV12-3 or TRBV12-4 and TRBJ1-2; D unresolved. This CDR3 contains 14 residues. V was clipped by 0 bases and J by 5 bases, with 10 bases between them. For the CDR3, the DNA is TGTGCCAGCAGTTTAGCCACGGCCACATATGGCTACACCTTC. It translates to CASSLATATYGYTF.